This T cell receptor beta chain appears in the sequencing data of a study of T cell responses to AZD1222 COVID-19 vaccine. Findings and limits, study-wide: Recipients of two AZD1222 doses showed rising Spike-specific TCR breadth and depth. None of the repertoires were sampled until the peak T cell response had passed.

Details on this clone: Its antigen is unknown.

This CDR3 contains 13 residues. Germline V gene lookup returns CDR1 KGHDR and CDR2 SFDVKD. V shed 9 bases, J shed 6 bases, and the junction held 8 bases outside the gene matches. Sequencing used immunoSEQ multiplex PCR; TCRdb keeps in-frame clones, though not all of them. The repertoire holds 70,000 to 90,000 clones, with 75% to 90% as singletons. The chain couples TRBV24-1 to TRBJ1-1; TRBD1 matches 8 bases. The receptor was isolated from an adult who received the AZD1222 COVID-19 vaccine. The input for sequencing was peripheral blood, taken 28 days after the second AZD1222 dose. The CDR3 DNA reads TGTGCCACCCGCCCCCAGGGGGCCGCTGAAGCTTTCTTT. It specifies CATRPQGAAEAFF.